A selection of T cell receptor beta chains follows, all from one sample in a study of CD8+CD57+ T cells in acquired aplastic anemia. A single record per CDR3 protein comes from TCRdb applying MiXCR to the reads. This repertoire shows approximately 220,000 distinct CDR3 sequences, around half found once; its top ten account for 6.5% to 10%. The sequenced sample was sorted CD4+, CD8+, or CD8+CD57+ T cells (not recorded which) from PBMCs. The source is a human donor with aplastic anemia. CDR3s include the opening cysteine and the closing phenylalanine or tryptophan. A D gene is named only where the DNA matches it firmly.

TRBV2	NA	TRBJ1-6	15	CASNRQAQNNSPLHF
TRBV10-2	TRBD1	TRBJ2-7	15	CASSDEGQQTYEQYF
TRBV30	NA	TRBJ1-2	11	CAWEEAFGYTF
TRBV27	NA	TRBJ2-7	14	CASRDTQGHYEQYF
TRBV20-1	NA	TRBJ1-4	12	CSARSGWEKLFF
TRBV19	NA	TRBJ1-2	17	CASSIPMTRPLNYGYTF
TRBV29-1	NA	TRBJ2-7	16	CSVLPDRGAGRYEQYF
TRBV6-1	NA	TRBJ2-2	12	CASSSPDGELFF
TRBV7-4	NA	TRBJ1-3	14	CASSHVYSGNTIYF
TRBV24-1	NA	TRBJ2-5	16	CATSDSRGPFQETQYF
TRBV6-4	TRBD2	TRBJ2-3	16	CASSLELAGGADTQYF
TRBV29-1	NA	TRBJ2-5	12	CSASTAQETQYF
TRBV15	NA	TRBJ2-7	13	CATSSGRGYEQYF
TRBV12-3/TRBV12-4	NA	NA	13	CASNLIGTDTQYF
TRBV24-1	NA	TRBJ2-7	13	CATSEGGSYEQYF
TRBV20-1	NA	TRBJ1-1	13	CSKDGRGNTEAFF
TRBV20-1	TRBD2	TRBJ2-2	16	CSATTRLAEYTGELFF
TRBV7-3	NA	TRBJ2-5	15	CAWSVPHGGLEAQYF
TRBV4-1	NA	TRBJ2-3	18	CASSQDYLRKTSTDTQYF
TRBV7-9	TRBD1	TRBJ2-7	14	CASSLTGYSYEQYF
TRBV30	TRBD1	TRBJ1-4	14	CVWGEGQGFEKLFF
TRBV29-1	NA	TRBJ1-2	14	CSVEDPPGGEGYTF
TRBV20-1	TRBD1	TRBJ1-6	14	CSARLGQANSPLHF
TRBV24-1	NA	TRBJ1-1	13	CATRAGWNTEAFF
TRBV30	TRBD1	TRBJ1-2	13	CAWSVSTGDGYTF
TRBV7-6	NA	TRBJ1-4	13	CATRLVPNEKLFF
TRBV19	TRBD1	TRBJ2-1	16	CASSRRQGLWDNEQFF
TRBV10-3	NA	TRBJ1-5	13	CAISESEGQPQHF
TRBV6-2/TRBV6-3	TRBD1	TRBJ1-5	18	CASSYSLSGTDSNQPQHF